This TCR beta chain was obtained from a study of blood T cell repertoires in COVID-19. Turning to the study itself: Acute and convalescent COVID-19 samples came from the United States, Italy and Spain. The cDNA or gDNA used as material had been derived from T cells, B-cell-depleted T cells, or PBMCs.

Sequenced by immunoSEQ multiplex PCR; TCRdb stores in-frame clones only, minus some. The table shows roughly 340,000 clones, with more than 80% occurring only once. This CDR3 is built from 15 residues. Germline V lookup: CDR1 SGHRS, CDR2 YFSETQ. Trimming removed 7 bases from V and 0 bases from J, with 13 bases in between. The sequenced sample consisted of PBMCs or T cells enriched from blood (not recorded which). This chain links TRBV5-1 with TRBJ1-4; perhaps TRBD1 as D (5 bases). This sequence originates from a man between 18 and 29 years old who had recovered from COVID-19. This chain's CDR3 is CASRTPITTNEKLFF. The CDR3 coding sequence is TGCGCCAGCCGGACACCCATTACAACTAATGAAAAACTGTTTTTT.